Sequencing of this T cell receptor beta chain was carried out in a study of T cell responses to AZD1222 COVID-19 vaccine. In regard to this clone: Its antigen is still unknown.

Germline CDR1 is MNHNS and CDR2 is SASEGT. The CDR3 sequence is 15 residues long. With V trimmed by 1 base and J by 9 bases, 6 bases remained unmatched. Profiled with immunoSEQ multiplex PCR; TCRdb holds only in-frame clones, not every one. The sample lists about 100,000 clones, 87% occurring once. Study-wide results and caveats: The study identified only 6 or 7 AZD1222 recipients as seropositive at baseline.

This chain connects TRBV6-1 to TRBJ1-6; TRBD1 aligns across 7 bases. The specimen was peripheral blood, collected 28 days after the second AZD1222 dose. The sequence derives from an adult who received the AZD1222 COVID-19 vaccine. The CDR3 loop is CASSEVQGVRSPLHF. The CDR3 bases are TGTGCCAGCAGTGAAGTTCAGGGGGTACGTTCACCCCTCCACTTT.